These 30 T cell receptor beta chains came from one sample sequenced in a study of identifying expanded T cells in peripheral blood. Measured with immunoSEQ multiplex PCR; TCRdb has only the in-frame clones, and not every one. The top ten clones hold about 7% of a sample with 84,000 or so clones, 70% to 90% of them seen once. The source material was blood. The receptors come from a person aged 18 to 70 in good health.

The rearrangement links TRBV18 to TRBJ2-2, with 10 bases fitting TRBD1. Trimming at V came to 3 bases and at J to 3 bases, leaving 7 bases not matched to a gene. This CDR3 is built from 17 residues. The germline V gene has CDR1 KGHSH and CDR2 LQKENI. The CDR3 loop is CASSPMTGGADTGELFF. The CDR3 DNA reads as TGTGCCAGCTCACCTATGACAGGGGGCGCGGACACCGGGGAGCTGTTTTTT.

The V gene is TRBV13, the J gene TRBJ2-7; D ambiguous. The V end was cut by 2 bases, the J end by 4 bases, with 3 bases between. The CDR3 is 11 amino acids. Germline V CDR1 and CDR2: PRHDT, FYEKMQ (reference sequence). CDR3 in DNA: TGTGCCAGCAGCTTATTTTACGAGCAGTACTTC. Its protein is CASSLFYEQYF.

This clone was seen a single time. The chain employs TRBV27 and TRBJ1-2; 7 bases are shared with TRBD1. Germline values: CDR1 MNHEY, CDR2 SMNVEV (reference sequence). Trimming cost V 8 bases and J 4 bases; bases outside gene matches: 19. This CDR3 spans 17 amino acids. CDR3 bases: TGTGCCAGCGGACCCGAGGGGGCCCGGCTCCCTAGCTATGGCTACACCTTC. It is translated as CASGPEGARLPSYGYTF.

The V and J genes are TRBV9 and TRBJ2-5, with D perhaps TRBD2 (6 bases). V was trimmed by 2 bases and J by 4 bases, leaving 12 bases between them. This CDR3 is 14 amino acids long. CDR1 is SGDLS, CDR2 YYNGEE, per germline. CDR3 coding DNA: TGTGCCAGCAGCGTCGGGGGTCCAACAGAGACCCAGTACTTC. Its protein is CASSVGGPTETQYF. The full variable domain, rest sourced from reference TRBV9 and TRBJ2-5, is DSGVTQTPKHLITATGQRVTLRCSPRSGDLSVYWYQQSLDQGLQFLIQYYNGEERAKGNILERFSAQQFPDLHSELNLSSLELGDSALYFCASSVGGPTETQYFGPGTRLLVL.

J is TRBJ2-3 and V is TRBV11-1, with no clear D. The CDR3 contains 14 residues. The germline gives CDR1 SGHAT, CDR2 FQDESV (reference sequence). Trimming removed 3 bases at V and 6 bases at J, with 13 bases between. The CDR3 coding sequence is TGTGCCAGCAGCTTTGAGCCAGCGATTGATACGCAGTATTTT. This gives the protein CASSFEPAIDTQYF. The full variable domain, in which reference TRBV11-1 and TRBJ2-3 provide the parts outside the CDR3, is EAEVAQSPRYKITEKSQAVAFWCDPISGHATLYWYRQILGQGPELLVQFQDESVVDDSQLPKDRFSAERLKGVDSTLKIQPAELGDSAMYLCASSFEPAIDTQYFGPGTRLTVL.

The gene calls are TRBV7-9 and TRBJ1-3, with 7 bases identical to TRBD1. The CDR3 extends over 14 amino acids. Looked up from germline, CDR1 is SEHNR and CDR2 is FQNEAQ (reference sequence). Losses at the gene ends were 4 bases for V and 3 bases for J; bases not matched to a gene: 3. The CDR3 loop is CASSSGTVGNTIYF. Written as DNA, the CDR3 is TGTGCCAGCAGCTCCGGGACAGTTGGAAACACCATATATTTT. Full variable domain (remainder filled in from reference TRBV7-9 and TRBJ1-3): DTGVSQNPRHKITKRGQNVTFRCDPISEHNRLYWYRQTLGQGPEFLTYFQNEAQLEKSRLLSDRFSAERPKGSFSTLEIQRTEQGDSAMYLCASSSGTVGNTIYFGEGSWLTVV.

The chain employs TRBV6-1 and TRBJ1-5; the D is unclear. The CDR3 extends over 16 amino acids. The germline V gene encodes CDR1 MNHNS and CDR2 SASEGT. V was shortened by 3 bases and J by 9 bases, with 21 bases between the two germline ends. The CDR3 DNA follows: TGTGCCAGCAGTGAGGCGGCGACGACCAGAGTGGGGCCCCAGCATTTT. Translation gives CASSEAATTRVGPQHF.

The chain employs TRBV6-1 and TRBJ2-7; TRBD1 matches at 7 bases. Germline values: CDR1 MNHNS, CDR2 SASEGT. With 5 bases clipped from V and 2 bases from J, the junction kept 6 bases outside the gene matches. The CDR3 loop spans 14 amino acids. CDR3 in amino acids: CASSRDRVAYEQYF. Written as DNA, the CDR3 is TGTGCCAGCAGTCGAGACAGGGTGGCCTACGAGCAGTACTTC.

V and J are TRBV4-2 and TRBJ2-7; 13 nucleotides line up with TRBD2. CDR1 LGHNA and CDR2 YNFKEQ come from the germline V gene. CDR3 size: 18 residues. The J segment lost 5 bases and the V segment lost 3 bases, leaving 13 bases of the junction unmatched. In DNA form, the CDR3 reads TGTGCCAGCAGCCACCCTACTCAACTAGCGGGAGGGCCCAACGAGCAGTACTTC. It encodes CASSHPTQLAGGPNEQYF.

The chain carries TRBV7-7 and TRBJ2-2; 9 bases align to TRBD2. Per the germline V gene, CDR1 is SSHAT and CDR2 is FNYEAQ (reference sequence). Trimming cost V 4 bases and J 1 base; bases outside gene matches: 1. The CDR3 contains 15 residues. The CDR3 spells CASSSAGGNTGELFF. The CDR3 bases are TGTGCCAGCAGCTCAGCGGGAGGGAACACCGGGGAGCTGTTTTTT.

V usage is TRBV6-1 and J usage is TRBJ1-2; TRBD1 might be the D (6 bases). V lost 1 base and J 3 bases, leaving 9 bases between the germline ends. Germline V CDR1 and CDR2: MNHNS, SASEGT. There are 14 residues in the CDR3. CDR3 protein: CASSEGTVHYGYTF. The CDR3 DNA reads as TGTGCCAGCAGTGAAGGGACAGTGCACTATGGCTACACCTTC.

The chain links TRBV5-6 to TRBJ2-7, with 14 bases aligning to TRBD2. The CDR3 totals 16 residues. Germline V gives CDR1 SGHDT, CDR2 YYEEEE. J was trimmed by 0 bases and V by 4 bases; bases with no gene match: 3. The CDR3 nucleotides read TGTGCCAGCAGCCCGGGGACTAGCGGGAGCTCCTACGAGCAGTACTTC. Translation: CASSPGTSGSSYEQYF.

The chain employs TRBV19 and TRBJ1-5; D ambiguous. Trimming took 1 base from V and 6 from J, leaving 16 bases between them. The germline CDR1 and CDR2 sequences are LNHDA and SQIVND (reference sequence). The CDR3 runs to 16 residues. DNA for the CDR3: TGTGCCAGTAGTATAGGGTCGGCGGCAGCACGTCAGCCCCAGCATTTT. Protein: CASSIGSAAARQPQHF.

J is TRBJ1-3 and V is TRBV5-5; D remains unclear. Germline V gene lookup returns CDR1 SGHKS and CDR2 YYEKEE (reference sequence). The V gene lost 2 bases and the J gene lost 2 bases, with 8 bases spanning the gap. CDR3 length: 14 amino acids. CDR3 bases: TGTGCCAGCAGCTTCCCACAGCCTGGAAACACCATATATTTT. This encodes CASSFPQPGNTIYF.

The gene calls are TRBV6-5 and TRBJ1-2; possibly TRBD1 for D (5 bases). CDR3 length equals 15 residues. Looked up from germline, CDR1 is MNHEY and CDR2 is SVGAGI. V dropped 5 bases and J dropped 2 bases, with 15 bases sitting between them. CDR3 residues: CASSPPLGANYGYTF. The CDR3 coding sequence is TGTGCCAGCAGTCCCCCCCTCGGGGCCAACTATGGCTACACCTTC.

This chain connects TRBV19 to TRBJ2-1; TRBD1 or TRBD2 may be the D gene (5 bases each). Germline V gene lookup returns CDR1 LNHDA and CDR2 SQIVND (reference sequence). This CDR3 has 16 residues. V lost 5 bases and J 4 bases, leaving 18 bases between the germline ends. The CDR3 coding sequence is TGTGCCAGTAGTGTACCGGGACGGCGCCCTTACAATGAGCAGTTCTTC. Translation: CASSVPGRRPYNEQFF.

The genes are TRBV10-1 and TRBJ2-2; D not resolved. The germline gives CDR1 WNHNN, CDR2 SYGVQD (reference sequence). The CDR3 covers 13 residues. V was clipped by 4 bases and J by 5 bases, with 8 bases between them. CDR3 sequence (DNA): TGCGCCAGCAGTGTACGGCTGACCGGGGAGCTGTTTTTT. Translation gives CASSVRLTGELFF.

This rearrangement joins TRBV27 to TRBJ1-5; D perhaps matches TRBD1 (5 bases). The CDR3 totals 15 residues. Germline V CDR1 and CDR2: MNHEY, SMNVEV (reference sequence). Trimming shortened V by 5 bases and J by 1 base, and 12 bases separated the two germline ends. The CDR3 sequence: CASSHGGKSNQPQHF. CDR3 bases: TGTGCCAGCAGTCACGGGGGAAAAAGCAATCAGCCCCAGCATTTT.

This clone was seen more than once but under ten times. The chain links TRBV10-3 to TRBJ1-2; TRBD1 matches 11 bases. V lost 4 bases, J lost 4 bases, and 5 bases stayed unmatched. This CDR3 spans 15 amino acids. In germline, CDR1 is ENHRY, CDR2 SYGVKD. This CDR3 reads CAISASGQGAYGYTF. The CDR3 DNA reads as TGTGCCATCAGTGCTTCAGGACAGGGGGCCTATGGCTACACCTTC.

CDR3 residues: CASSIVATSERYTF. CDR3 DNA sequence: TGTGCCAGTAGTATAGTTGCCACCTCGGAACGCTACACCTTC. The rearrangement joins TRBV19 to TRBJ1-2, with D uncertain. CDR1 is LNHDA and CDR2 is SQIVND in the germline V gene (reference sequence). Trimming removed 1 base at V and 9 bases at J, with 15 bases between. The CDR3 consists of 14 residues.

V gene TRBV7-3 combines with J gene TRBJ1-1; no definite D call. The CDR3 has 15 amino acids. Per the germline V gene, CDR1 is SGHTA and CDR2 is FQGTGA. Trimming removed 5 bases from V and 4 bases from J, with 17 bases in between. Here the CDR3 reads CASSPTPLGGTEAFF. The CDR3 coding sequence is TGTGCCAGCAGCCCGACCCCGCTGGGAGGCACTGAAGCTTTCTTT.

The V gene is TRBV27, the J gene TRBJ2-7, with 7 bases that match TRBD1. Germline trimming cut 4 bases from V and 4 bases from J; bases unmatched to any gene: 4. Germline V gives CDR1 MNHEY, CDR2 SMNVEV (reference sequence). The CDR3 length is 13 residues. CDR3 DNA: TGTGCCAGCAGTTCCAGGGGGAGATACGAGCAGTACTTC. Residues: CASSSRGRYEQYF.

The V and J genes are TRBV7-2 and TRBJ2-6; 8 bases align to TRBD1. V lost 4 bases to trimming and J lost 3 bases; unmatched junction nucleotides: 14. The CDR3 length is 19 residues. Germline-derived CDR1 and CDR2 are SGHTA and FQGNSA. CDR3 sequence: CASSSRTGFTVGGANVLTF. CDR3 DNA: TGTGCCAGCAGCTCGCGGACAGGGTTCACGGTTGGTGGGGCCAACGTCCTGACTTTC.

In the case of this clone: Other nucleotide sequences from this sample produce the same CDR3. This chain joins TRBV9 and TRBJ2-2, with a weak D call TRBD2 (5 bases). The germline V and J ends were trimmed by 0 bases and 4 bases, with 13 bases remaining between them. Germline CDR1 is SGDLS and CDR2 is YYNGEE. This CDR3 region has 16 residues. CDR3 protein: CASSVGEGWGTGELFF. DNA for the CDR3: TGTGCCAGCAGCGTAGGAGAGGGATGGGGCACCGGGGAGCTGTTTTTT. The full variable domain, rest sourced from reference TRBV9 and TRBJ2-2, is DSGVTQTPKHLITATGQRVTLRCSPRSGDLSVYWYQQSLDQGLQFLIQYYNGEERAKGNILERFSAQQFPDLHSELNLSSLELGDSALYFCASSVGEGWGTGELFFGEGSRLTVL.

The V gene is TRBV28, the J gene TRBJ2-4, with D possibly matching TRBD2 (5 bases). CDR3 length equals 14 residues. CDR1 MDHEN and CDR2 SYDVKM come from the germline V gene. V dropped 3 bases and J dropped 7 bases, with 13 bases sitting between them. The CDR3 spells CASSFLLAPNIQYF. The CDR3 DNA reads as TGTGCCAGCAGTTTTTTGCTAGCCCCGAACATTCAGTACTTC.

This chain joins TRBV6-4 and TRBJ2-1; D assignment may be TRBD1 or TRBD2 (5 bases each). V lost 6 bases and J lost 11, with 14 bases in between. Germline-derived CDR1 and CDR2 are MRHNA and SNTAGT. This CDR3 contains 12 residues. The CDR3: CASSTVRGQQFF. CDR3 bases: TGTGCCAGCAGCACCGTACGGGGACAGCAGTTCTTC.

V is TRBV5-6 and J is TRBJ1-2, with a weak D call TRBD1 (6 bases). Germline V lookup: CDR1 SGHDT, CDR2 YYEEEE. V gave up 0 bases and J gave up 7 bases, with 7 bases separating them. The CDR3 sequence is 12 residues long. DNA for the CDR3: TGTGCCAGCAGCTTGGTACAGGGTGGCTACACCTTC. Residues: CASSLVQGGYTF.

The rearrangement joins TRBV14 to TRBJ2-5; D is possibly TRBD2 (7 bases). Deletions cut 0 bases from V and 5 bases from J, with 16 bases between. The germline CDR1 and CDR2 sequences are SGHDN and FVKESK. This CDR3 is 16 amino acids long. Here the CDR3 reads CASSQEGGPAGETQYF. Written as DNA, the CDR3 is TGTGCCAGCAGCCAAGAGGGGGGCCCAGCGGGGGAGACCCAGTACTTC.

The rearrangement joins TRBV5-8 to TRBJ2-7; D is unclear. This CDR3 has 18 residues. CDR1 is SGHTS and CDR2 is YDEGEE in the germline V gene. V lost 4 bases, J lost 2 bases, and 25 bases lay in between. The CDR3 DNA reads TGTGCCAGCAGCCCAGACCTCCCAGCGAGTACCCCTACCTACGAGCAGTACTTC. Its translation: CASSPDLPASTPTYEQYF.

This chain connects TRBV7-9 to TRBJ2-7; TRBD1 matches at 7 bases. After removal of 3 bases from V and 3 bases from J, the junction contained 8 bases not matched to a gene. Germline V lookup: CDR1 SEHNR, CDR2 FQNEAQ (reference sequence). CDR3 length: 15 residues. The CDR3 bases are TGTGCCAGCAGCTTTGAGGTCCGGGACAGCTACGAGCAGTACTTC. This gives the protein CASSFEVRDSYEQYF. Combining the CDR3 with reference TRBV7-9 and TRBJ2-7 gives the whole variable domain DTGVSQNPRHKITKRGQNVTFRCDPISEHNRLYWYRQTLGQGPEFLTYFQNEAQLEKSRLLSDRFSAERPKGSFSTLEIQRTEQGDSAMYLCASSFEVRDSYEQYFGPGTRLTVT.